This T cell receptor beta chain is from a study of T cell repertoires in cytomegalovirus infection. Study-level findings and limits: Using cumulative public TCR beta family frequency, the authors identified those who carried CMV together with the relevant HLA. HLA-C-restricted CMV-specific TCR beta clonotypes were dominant in the ex vivo response.

Per the germline V gene, CDR1 is DFQATT and CDR2 is SNEGSKA (reference sequence). The length of the CDR3 is 15 residues. Trimming at V came to 3 bases and at J to 4 bases, leaving 7 bases not matched to a gene. TCRdb ran MiXCR on the reads and lists one entry per CDR3 protein. The sample has around 110,000 distinct CDR3 sequences; about a tenth are singletons. This clonotype was counted a few times. What it binds is not known. The sequence was obtained from a human donor in good health (CMV status not recorded). Some clones in this sample may be carry-over from other donors' samples. Material for sequencing was PBMCs, sequenced either directly or after in vitro stimulation (not recorded which). The chain is built from TRBV20-1 and TRBJ1-1; 11 bases align to TRBD1. This chain's CDR3 is CSASRGTGGTTEAFF. For the CDR3, the DNA is TGCAGTGCTAGCAGGGGGACAGGGGGGACCACTGAAGCTTTCTTT.